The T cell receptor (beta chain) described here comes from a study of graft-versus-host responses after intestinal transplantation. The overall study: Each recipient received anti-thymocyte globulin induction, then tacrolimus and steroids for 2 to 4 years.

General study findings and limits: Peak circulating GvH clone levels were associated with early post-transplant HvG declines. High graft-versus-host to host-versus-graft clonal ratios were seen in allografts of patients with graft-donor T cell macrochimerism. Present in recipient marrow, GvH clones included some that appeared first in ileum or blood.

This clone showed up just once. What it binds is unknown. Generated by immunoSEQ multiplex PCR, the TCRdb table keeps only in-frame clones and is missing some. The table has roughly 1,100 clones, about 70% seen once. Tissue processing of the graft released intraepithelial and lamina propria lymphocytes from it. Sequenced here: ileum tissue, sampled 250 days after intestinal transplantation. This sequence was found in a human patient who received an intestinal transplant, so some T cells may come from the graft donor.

The DNA of the CDR3 is TGTGCAAGTCGCTTAGGGACAGGGACCGGTGGGTATAATTCACCCCTCCACTTT. This encodes CASRLGTGTGGYNSPLHF. This chain links TRBV12-2 with TRBJ1-6; the D call in the table, TRBD1, was not verified against the DNA. TRBV12-2 counts as a pseudogene. The CDR3 runs to 18 residues.